These T cell receptor beta chains were read from a single sample in a study of cytomegalovirus exposure and HLA in healthy donors. The protocol was immunoSEQ multiplex PCR, while the TCRdb copy is restricted to in-frame clones and leaves out a portion. The repertoire holds around 230,000 clones, with just under 80% as singletons. What was sequenced was PBMCs. Receptor source: a boy younger than 18 in good health and CMV-seronegative. Both conserved end residues are part of each CDR3. The D gene is left open where the match is weak. Some rows mark clone size as missing; the rest say once, few, many or name a class of expanded clone.

size: .; J: TRBJ2-4; D: TRBD2; V: TRBV30; CDR3: CAWSVPLAGGLIKTIQYF; DNA: TGTGCCTGGAGTGTACCTCTAGCGGGGGGGCTGATCAAAACCATTCAGTACTTC
size: .; J: TRBJ2-2; D: TRBD2; V: TRBV11-3; CDR3: CASLSGGSGELFF; DNA: TGTGCCAGCCTTAGCGGGGGATCCGGGGAGCTGTTTTTT
size: once; J: TRBJ1-1; D: .; V: TRBV28; CDR3: CASSFLYGLRMRQGNTEAFF; DNA: TGTGCCAGCAGTTTCTTATACGGATTGAGGATGAGGCAGGGGAACACTGAAGCTTTCTTT
size: .; J: TRBJ2-1; D: TRBD2; V: TRBV13; CDR3: CASSRTWGTSGSGGYNEQFF; DNA: TGTGCCAGCAGCCGTACCTGGGGGACTAGCGGGAGTGGAGGGTACAATGAGCAGTTCTTC
size: .; J: TRBJ2-3; D: .; V: TRBV5-1; CDR3: CASSLVQITSTDTQYF; DNA: TGCGCCAGCAGCTTGGTACAGATTACTAGCACAGATACGCAGTATTTT
size: .; J: TRBJ1-2; D: TRBD1; V: TRBV13; CDR3: CASSSTTGYGYTF; DNA: TGTGCCAGCAGCTCAACGACAGGGTATGGCTACACCTTC
size: .; J: TRBJ1-2; D: .; V: TRBV19; CDR3: CASSTGGNYGYTF; DNA: TGTGCCAGTAGTACGGGGGGGAACTATGGCTACACCTTC
size: few; J: TRBJ2-1; D: TRBD2; V: TRBV19; CDR3: CASSIEGGRLAIDEQFF; DNA: TGTGCCAGTAGTATAGAAGGAGGACGACTAGCGATAGATGAGCAGTTCTTC
size: .; J: TRBJ2-7; D: .; V: TRBV4-2; CDR3: CASSQAGYSYEQYF; DNA: TGTGCCAGCAGCCAAGCGGGATACTCCTACGAGCAGTACTTC
size: .; J: TRBJ1-1; D: .; V: TRBV27; CDR3: CASSPSRSGLHTEAFF; DNA: TGTGCCAGCAGTCCCTCAAGGTCCGGACTCCACACTGAAGCTTTCTTT
size: few; J: TRBJ2-3; D: .; V: TRBV7-9; CDR3: CASSSMIRRTYSTDTQYF; DNA: TGTGCCAGCAGCTCCATGATTAGGCGGACTTATAGCACAGATACGCAGTATTTT